This T cell receptor beta chain is from a study of T cell repertoires in cytomegalovirus infection. Turning to the study itself: CMV epitopes used comprised recently identified HLA-C-restricted ones and well-studied HLA-B-restricted ones. TCR beta signatures that were public indicated CMV infection and matching HLA type. Study observations and caveats: There were carriers of CMV plus the relevant HLA, and cumulative public TCR beta family frequency identified them. CMV-specific TCR beta clonotypes restricted by HLA-C were the ones dominating the ex vivo response.

The CDR3 is made up of 16 amino acids. Trimming at V came to 5 bases and at J to 5 bases, leaving 4 bases not matched to a gene. The germline V gene encodes CDR1 MNHEY and CDR2 SVGEGT. This clonotype turned up a few times. Its target is unknown. TCRdb reanalysed the reads using MiXCR and keeps one entry per CDR3 protein. The data hold about 350,000 distinct CDR3 sequences, with roughly 34% observed a single time. Source: cultured PBMCs, taken from culture after CMV antigen stimulation. This sequence joins TRBV6-2 or TRBV6-3 and TRBJ2-2; TRBD2 matches at 14 bases. This receptor was taken from a human donor in good health (CMV status not recorded). Some clones in this sample may be carry-over from other donors' samples. CDR3: CASSRGLAGATGELFF. DNA for the CDR3: TGTGCCAGCAGTCGGGGACTAGCGGGAGCGACCGGGGAGCTGTTTTTT.